This T cell receptor (beta chain) was recovered during a study of T cells in Graves' hyperthyroidism and ophthalmopathy. The germline CDR1 and CDR2 sequences are GTSNPN and SVGIG (reference sequence). The CDR3 is 15 residues long. Trimming took off 6 bases at V and 7 bases at J, with 24 bases between the two ends. Template material for amplifying TCR beta CDR3 regions consisted of RNA transcripts. With the HTBI primer set, the TCR CDR3 went through a first round of RT-PCR. Using its own MiXCR run on the multiplex PCR reads, TCRdb lists one record per CDR3 protein. The sample includes 300,000 to 450,000 distinct CDR3 sequences, approximately 14% of them seen just once. This clonotype was recorded at least ten times.

This TCR came from a woman aged 18-35 years with Graves' hyperthyroidism that later progressed to Graves' ophthalmopathy. Sequences were obtained from blood. The V and J genes are TRBV30 and TRBJ1-2, with TRBD1 as a possible D gene (6 bases). The CDR3 loop reads CACVGRGQGMSGYTF. The CDR3 DNA reads as TGTGCCTGCGTCGGTCGGGGGCAGGGGATGAGTGGCTACACCTTC. The variable domain in full, with the rest retrieved from reference TRBV30 and TRBJ1-2, is SQTIHQWPATLVQPVGSPLSLECTVEGTSNPNLYWYRQAAGRGLQLLFYSVGIGQISSEVPQNLSASRPQDRQFILSSKKLLLSDSGFYLCACVGRGQGMSGYTFGSGTRLTVV.